The TCR beta chain described here comes from a study of T-cell memory formation after mild COVID-19. This CDR3 region has 16 residues. Germline V lookup: CDR1 SGHRS, CDR2 YFSETQ. V was clipped by 0 bases and J by 8 bases, with 15 bases between them. In TCRdb, the 5' RACE reads were re-called with MiXCR into one record per CDR3 protein. The data contain roughly 130,000 distinct CDR3 sequences, approximately 15% of them seen just once; the ten biggest clones take up approximately 5.5%. Source material: PBMCs or a T cell subset sorted from them (not recorded which). The genes are TRBV5-1 and TRBJ1-6; tentatively, D is TRBD1 (5 bases). The TCR sequence derives from a man aged 18 to 29 who had mild COVID-19 (a few samples of this study predate the infection). Cell type and time point are not known. CDR3 protein: CASSLVPGISDSPLHF. The CDR3 DNA reads TGCGCCAGCAGCTTGGTTCCAGGGATATCGGATTCACCCCTCCACTTT.